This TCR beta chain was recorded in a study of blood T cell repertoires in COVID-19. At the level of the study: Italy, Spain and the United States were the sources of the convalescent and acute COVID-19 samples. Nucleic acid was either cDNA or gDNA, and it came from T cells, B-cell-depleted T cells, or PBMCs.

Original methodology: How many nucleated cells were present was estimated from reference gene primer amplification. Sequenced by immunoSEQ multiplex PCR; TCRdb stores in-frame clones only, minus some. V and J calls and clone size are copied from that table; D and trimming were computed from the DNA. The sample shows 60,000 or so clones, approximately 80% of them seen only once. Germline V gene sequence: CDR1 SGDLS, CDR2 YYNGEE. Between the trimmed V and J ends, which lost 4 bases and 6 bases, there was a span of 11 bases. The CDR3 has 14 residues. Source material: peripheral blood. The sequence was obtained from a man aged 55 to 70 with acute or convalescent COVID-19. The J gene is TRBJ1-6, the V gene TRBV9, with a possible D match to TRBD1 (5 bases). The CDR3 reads CASSLRQTNSPLHF. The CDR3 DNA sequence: TGTGCCAGCAGCCTAAGACAGACTAATTCACCCCTCCACTTT.